The source of this T cell receptor beta chain is a study of blood T cell repertoires in COVID-19. Turning to the study itself: The United States, Italy and Spain provided the acute and convalescent COVID-19 samples. Sources were T cells, B-cell-depleted T cells, or PBMCs; the material itself was cDNA or gDNA.

In the original workflow: Amplified reference gene primers provided the basis for estimating nucleated cell counts. Data came from immunoSEQ multiplex PCR; TCRdb stores just in-frame clones and leaves some out. Clone size and V and J calls were adopted from that table, with D and trimming inferred from the DNA. Among some 250,000 clones, 65% to 85% were seen once, and the ten largest hold about 27%. This TCR derives from a man between 40 and 49 years old with acute or convalescent COVID-19. The sample taken for sequencing was peripheral blood.

The CDR3: CASSGLIQYF. DNA for the CDR3: TGTGCCAGCAGCGGGTTAATTCAGTACTTC. The V and J genes are TRBV6-6 and TRBJ2-4; D remains unclear. V was pared by 6 bases and J by 10 bases, with 7 bases between. This CDR3 has 10 amino acids. Germline CDR1 reads MNHNY; CDR2 reads SVGAGI (reference sequence).